The 2 T cell receptor beta chains presented below share a single source sample, sequenced in a study of blood T cell repertoires in COVID-19 (dated by TCRdb to 2019 to 2021). Library preparation was by the immunoSEQ multiplex PCR assay. What TCRdb holds here is the immuneACCESS table cut down to in-frame rearrangements. Part of the clones is not present; checked against another copy, under half of the missing clones reflect an unresolved V gene, and the others are unexplained. Within this sample are over 200,000 clones, with over 80% of them counted one time only. Together, the top ten hold approximately 2.4% of the sample. The specimen sequenced was peripheral blood. These receptors were taken from a man aged 30-40 years with COVID-19, enrolled during active disease.

The gene calls are TRBV7-3 and TRBJ1-2; 9 nucleotides align to TRBD1. The CDR3 has 17 residues. The J segment lost 0 bases and the V segment lost 0 bases, leaving 5 bases of the junction unmatched. In germline, CDR1 is SGHTA, CDR2 FQGTGA. CDR3 sequence reads: CASSLTGDRGSNYGYTF. CDR3 bases: TGTGCCAGCAGCTTAACCGGTGACAGGGGGTCTAACTATGGCTACACCTTC.

The CDR3 DNA reads as TGTGCCAGCAGCCAGGGGACAGGTAAGGACACTGAAGCTTTCTTT. This encodes CASSQGTGKDTEAFF. This chain joins TRBV3-1 (or the pseudogene TRBV3-2) and TRBJ1-1; TRBD1 aligns across 8 bases. The CDR3 covers 15 residues. V was pared by 3 bases and J by 3 bases, with 6 bases of the junction left unmatched. Germline assignment: CDR1 LGHDT and CDR2 YNNKEL (reference sequence).